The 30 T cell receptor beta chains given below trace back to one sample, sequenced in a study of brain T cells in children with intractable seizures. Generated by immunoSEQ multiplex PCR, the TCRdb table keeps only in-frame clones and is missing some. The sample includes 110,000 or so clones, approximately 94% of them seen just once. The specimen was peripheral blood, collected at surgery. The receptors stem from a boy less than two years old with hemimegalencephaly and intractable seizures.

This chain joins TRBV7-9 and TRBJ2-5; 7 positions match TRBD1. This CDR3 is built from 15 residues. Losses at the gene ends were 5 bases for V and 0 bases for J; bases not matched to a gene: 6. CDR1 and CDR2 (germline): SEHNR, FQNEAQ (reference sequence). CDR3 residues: CASSRGQLYQETQYF. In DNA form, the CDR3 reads TGTGCCAGCAGCCGGGGACAGTTGTACCAAGAGACCCAGTACTTC.

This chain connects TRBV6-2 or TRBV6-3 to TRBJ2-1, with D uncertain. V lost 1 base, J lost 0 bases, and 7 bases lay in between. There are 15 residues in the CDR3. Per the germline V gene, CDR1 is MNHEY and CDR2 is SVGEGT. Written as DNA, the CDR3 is TGTGCCAGCAGTTACTTGGCTAGCTCCTACAATGAGCAGTTCTTC. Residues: CASSYLASSYNEQFF.

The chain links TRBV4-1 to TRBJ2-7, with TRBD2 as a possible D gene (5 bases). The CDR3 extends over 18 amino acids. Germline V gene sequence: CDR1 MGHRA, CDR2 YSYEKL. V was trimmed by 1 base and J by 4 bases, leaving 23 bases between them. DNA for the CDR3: TGCGCCAGCAGCCAAGTTTTCCTAGCCCGGTCTTTCCCTTACGAGCAGTACTTC. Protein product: CASSQVFLARSFPYEQYF.

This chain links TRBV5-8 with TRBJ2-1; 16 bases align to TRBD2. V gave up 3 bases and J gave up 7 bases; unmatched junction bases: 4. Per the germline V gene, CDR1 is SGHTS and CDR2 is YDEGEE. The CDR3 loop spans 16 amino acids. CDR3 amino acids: CASSWWGLAGGNEQFF. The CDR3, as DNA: TGTGCCAGCAGCTGGTGGGGACTAGCGGGAGGGAATGAGCAGTTCTTC. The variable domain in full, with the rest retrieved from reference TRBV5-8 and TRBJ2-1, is EAGVTQSPTHLIKTRGQQATLRCSPISGHTSVYWYQQALGLGLQFLLWYDEGEERNRGNFPPRFSGRQFPNYSSELNVNALELEDSALYLCASSWWGLAGGNEQFFGPGTRLTVL.

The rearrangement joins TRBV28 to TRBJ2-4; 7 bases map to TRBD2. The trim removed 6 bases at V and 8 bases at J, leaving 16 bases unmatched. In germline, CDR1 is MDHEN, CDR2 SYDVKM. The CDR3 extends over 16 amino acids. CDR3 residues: CASSGRDRGVLDIQYF. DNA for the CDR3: TGTGCCAGCAGCGGACGGGACCGGGGGGTTCTTGACATTCAGTACTTC.

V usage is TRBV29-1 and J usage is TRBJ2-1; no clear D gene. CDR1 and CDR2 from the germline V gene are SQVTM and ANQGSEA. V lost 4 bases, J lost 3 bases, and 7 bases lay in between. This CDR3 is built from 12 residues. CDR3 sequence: CSVGQDYNEQFF. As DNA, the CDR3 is TGCAGCGTTGGGCAGGACTACAATGAGCAGTTCTTC.

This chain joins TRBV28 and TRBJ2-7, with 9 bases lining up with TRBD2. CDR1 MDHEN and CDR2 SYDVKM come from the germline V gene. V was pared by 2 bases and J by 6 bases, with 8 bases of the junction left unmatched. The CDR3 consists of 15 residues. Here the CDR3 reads CASSLPGGRVSEQYF. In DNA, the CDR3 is TGTGCCAGCAGTTTACCCGGCGGGAGGGTTTCCGAGCAGTACTTC.

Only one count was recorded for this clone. CDR3 sequence (DNA): TGTGCCAGCAGCCGGACTAGCGGGAGGGGCAATGAGCAGTTCTTC. It specifies CASSRTSGRGNEQFF. V usage is TRBV7-9 and J usage is TRBJ2-1; 15 bases match TRBD2. This CDR3 comprises 15 residues. The trim removed 5 bases at V and 6 bases at J, leaving 2 bases unmatched. Germline V gene data show CDR1 as SEHNR and CDR2 as FQNEAQ (reference sequence).

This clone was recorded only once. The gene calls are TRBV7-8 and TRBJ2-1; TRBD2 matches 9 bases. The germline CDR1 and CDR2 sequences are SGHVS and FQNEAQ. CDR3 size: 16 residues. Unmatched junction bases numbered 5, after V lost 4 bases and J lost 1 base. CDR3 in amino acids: CASSSLREGSYNEQFF. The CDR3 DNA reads TGTGCCAGCAGCTCACTGCGGGAGGGATCCTACAATGAGCAGTTCTTC.

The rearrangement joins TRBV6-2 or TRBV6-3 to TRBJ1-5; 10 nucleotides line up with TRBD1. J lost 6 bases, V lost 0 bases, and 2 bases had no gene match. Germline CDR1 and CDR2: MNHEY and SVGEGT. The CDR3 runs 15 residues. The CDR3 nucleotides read TGTGCCAGCAGTTACTCGGGACAGGGGATTCAGCCCCAGCATTTT. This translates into CASSYSGQGIQPQHF.

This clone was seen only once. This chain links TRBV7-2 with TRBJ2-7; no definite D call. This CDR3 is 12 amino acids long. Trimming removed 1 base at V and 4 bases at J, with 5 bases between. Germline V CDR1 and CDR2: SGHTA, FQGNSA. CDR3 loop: CASSLGVYEQYF. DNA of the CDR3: TGTGCCAGCAGCTTAGGAGTTTACGAGCAGTACTTC.

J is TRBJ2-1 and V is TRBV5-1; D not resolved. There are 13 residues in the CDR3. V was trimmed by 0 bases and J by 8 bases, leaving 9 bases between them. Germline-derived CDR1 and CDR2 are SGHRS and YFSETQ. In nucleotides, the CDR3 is TGCGCCAGCAGCTTGGAGGGAAGGGATGAGCAGTTCTTC. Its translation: CASSLEGRDEQFF.

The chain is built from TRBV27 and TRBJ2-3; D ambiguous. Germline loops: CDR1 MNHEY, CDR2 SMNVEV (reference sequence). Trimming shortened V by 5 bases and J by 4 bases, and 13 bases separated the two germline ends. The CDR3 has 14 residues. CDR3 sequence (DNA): TGTGCCAGCAGTGTGTTTGGGTCGGCAGATACGCAGTATTTT. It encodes CASSVFGSADTQYF.

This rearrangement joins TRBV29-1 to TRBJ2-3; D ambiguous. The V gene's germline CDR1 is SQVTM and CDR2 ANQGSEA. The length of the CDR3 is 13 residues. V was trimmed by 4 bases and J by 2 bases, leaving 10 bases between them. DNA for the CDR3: TGCAGCGTTGCTGGCGGCCCCACAGATACGCAGTATTTT. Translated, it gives CSVAGGPTDTQYF.

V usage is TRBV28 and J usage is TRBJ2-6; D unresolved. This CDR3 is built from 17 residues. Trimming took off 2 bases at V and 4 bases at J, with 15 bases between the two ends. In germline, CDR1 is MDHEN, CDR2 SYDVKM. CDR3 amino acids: CASSLTGPMAGANVLTF. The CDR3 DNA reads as TGTGCCAGCAGTTTAACCGGGCCCATGGCGGGGGCCAACGTCCTGACTTTC.

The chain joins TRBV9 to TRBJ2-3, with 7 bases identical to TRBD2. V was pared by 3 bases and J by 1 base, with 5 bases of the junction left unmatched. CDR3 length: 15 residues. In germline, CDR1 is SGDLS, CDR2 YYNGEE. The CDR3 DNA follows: TGTGCCAGCAGCGCCTGGCTAGCGGGCACAGATACGCAGTATTTT. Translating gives CASSAWLAGTDTQYF. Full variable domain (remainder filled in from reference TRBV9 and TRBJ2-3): DSGVTQTPKHLITATGQRVTLRCSPRSGDLSVYWYQQSLDQGLQFLIQYYNGEERAKGNILERFSAQQFPDLHSELNLSSLELGDSALYFCASSAWLAGTDTQYFGPGTRLTVL.

CDR3 bases: TGTGCCAGCAGCCCCCGCCAGAACACCGGGGAGCTGTTTTTT. It translates to CASSPRQNTGELFF. The chain is built from TRBV6-2 or TRBV6-3 and TRBJ2-2; D is uncertain. This CDR3 spans 14 amino acids. V lost 6 bases to trimming and J lost 1 base, with 9 bases between them. CDR1 is MNHEY, CDR2 SVGEGT, per germline.

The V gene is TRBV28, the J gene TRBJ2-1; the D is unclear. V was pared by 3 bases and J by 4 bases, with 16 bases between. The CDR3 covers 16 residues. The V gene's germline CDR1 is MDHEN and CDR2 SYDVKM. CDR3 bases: TGTGCCAGCAGTTTCGAGAGTCTACCTTCATACAATGAGCAGTTCTTC. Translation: CASSFESLPSYNEQFF.

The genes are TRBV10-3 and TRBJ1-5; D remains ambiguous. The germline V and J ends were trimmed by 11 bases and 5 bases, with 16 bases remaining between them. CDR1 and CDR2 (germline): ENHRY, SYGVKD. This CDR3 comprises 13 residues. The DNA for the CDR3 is TGTGCCTCCGGGAACGGGCATCATCAGCCCCAGCATTTT. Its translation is CASGNGHHQPQHF.

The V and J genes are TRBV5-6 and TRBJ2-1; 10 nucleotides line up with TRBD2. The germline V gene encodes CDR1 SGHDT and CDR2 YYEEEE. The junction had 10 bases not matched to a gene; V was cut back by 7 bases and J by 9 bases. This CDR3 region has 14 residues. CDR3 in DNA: TGTGCCAGCCGAGGACTAGCGGTGGATAGTGAGCAGTTCTTC. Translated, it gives CASRGLAVDSEQFF.

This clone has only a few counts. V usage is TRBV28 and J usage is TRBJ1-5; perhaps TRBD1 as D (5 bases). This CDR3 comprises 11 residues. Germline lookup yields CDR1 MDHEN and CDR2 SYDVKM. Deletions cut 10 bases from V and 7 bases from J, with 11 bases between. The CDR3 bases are TGTGCCACCGCAGGGCACCAGCCCCAGCATTTT. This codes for CATAGHQPQHF. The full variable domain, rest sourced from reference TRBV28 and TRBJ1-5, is DVKVTQSSRYLVKRTGEKVFLECVQDMDHENMFWYRQDPGLGLRLIYFSYDVKMKEKGDIPEGYSVSREKKERFSLILESASTNQTSMYLCATAGHQPQHFGDGTRLSIL.

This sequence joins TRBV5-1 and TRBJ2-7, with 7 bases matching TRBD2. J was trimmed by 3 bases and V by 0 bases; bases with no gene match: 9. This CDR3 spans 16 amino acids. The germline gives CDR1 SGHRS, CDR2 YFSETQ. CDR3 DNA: TGCGCCAGCAGCTTGGCCGGGGGGACTGGGAACTACGAGCAGTACTTC. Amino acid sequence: CASSLAGGTGNYEQYF.

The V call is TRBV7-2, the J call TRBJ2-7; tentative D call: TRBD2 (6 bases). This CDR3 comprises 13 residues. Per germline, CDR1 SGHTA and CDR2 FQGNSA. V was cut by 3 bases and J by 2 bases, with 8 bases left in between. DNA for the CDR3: TGTGCCAGCAGCTTGGGGGGACCCTACGAGCAGTACTTC. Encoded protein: CASSLGGPYEQYF. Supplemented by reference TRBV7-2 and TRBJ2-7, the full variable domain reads GAGVSQSPSNKVTEKGKDVELRCDPISGHTALYWYRQSLGQGLEFLIYFQGNSAPDKSGLPSDRFSAERTGGSVSTLTIQRTQQEDSAVYLCASSLGGPYEQYFGPGTRLTVT.

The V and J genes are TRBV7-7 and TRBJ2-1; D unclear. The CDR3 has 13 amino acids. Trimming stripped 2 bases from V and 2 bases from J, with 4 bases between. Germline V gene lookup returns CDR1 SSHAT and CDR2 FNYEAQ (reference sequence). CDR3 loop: CASSLNPYNEQFF. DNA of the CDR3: TGTGCCAGCAGCTTAAACCCCTACAATGAGCAGTTCTTC.

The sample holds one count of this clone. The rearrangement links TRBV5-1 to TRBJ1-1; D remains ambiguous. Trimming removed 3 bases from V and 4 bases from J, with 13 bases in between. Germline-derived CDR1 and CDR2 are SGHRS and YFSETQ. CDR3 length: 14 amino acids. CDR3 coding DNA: TGCGCCAGCAGCTCAGGACGTTTGGGCACTGAAGCTTTCTTT. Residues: CASSSGRLGTEAFF.

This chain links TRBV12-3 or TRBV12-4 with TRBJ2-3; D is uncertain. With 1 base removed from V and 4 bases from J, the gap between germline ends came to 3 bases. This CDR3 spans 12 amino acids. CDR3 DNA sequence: TGTGCCAGCAGTTTAGTTGCAGATACGCAGTATTTT. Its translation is CASSLVADTQYF.

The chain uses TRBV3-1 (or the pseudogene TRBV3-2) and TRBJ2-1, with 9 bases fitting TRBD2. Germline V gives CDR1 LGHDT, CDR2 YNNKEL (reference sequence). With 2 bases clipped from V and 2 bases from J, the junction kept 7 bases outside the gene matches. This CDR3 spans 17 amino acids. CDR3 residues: CASSQSVWTSAYNEQFF. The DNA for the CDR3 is TGTGCCAGCAGCCAATCTGTCTGGACTAGCGCCTACAATGAGCAGTTCTTC.

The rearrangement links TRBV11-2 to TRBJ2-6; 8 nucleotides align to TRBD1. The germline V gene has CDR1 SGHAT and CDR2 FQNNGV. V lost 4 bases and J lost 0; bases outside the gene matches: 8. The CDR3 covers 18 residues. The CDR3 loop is CASSSVRDRSSGANVLTF. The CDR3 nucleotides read TGTGCCAGCAGCTCGGTCCGGGACAGGTCCTCTGGGGCCAACGTCCTGACTTTC.

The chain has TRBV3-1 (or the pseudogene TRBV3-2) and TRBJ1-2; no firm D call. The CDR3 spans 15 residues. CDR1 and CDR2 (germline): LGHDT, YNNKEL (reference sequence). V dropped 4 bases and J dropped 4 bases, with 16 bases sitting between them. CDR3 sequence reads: CASSPSLRVGYGYTF. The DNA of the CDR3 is TGTGCCAGCAGCCCCTCGTTGAGGGTGGGCTATGGCTACACCTTC.

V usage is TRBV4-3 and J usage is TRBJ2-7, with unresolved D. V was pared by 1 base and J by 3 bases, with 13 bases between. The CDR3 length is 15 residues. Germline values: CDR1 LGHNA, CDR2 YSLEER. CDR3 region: CASSQVYVRYYEQYF. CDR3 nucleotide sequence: TGCGCCAGCAGCCAAGTTTATGTCAGGTACTACGAGCAGTACTTC.